This T cell receptor (beta chain) originates from a study of shared clonotypes between healthy human individuals (dated by TCRdb to the early 2020s). Broadly, across the study: The cohort comprised a couple of women and a few men aged 18 to 49 years. For each donor, CD4 naive and CD4 memory were each run on three plates, CD8 naive on two plates, and CD8 memory on one plate. To estimate repertoire size and how much clonotypes are shared between individuals, the study performed deep sequencing of blood TCR repertoires from five healthy adults. Different laboratories and diverse techniques were used to prepare libraries and sequence TCR repertoires, to increase sequencing depth and limit assay-specific biases. Leukapheresis yielded between about 0.85 and 10 billion PBMCs per donor. The full study reports these points: Estimated clonotype richness was generally larger for naive than for memory subsets. The small number of donors limited the genetic and exposure-history diversity represented. Pairwise subsampling led to the expectation that sequencing depth would affect the degree of clonotype sharing among donors. Sampling was restricted to blood, and TCR repertoires in tissues likely differ from the TCR repertoires found in blood. Higher generation probabilities were observed for clonotypes shared by all four sorted-subset donors than for non-shared clonotypes. Across four donors, approximately 4.6% of naive CD4, roughly 3.5% of naive CD8, around 2.5% of memory CD4, and 0.4% to 0.45% of memory CD8 clonotypes were shared. Rarefaction of sorted-subset datasets indicated incomplete sequencing despite the large sequencing depth.

As to this clone: No cognate antigen has been identified for it. Base qualities are not provided; no much larger clone lies one nucleotide away.

Using the deep immunoSEQ assay, TCR CDR3 regions were amplified from genomic DNA by multiplex PCR. Genomic DNA extracted from each cell subset was distributed evenly over all wells of several immunoSEQ 96-well plates, and each plate served as one replicate. Each replicate PCR for sorted subsets received about 220 ng genomic DNA, equal to about 30,000 T cell genomes. Purified libraries were measured with a Qubit 3.0 fluorometer, size-checked on a Bioanalyzer 2100, and measured again with the KAPA Library Quantification kit. Each immunoSEQ 96-well plate was sequenced on its own single-read 150-cycle Illumina NextSeq 550 flow cell. Turning to the authors' computational methods: Because the immunoSEQ output held only junctional sequences and lacked quality scores, the filtering could not match the filtering applied to full-length reads. Sequences were annotated with PyIR, a Python wrapper for IgBLAST v1.9, and V/J genes and CDR3 were assigned using IMGT germline references. Reads with weak V/J assignments (E-value above 1e-6), missing CDR3, stop codons, out-of-frame junctions, or ambiguous translated residues were removed. V3J clonotypes were defined by identical inferred V gene, J gene, and CDR3 amino acid sequence. To compute the percentage overlap between repertoires, the number of shared unique clonotypes was divided by the size of the smaller repertoire. Richness of each repertoire was evaluated using RTK rarefaction, the Chao1 estimator, and Recon v2.1 estimates of unobserved clonotypes. For all TCRbeta clonotypes obtained by the gDNA method from a handful of donors, generation probabilities were computed with OLGA. The clones in this table, taken by TCRdb from immuneACCESS, are in-frame only. Not every clone is retained; where verified, under half of the shortfall comes from an unresolved V gene, and the cause of the rest is unknown. That table gives V, J and clone size, and the DNA gave D and trimming. Counted in this sample were millions of clones; roughly 92% of them appeared once. The ten largest clones capture about 0.13% of the sample.

Healthy HIV-negative adults with no recently reported acute infections or vaccinations were included as donors. Every donor was a Caucasian adult living in Nashville, Tennessee, USA. CD4+ T cells were enriched by magnetic negative selection; naive cells were then positively selected on CD45RA, and the negative fraction formed the memory subset. Blood was collected by leukapheresis, and PBMCs were isolated by Ficoll-Histopaque density gradient centrifugation and then cryopreserved in liquid nitrogen vapor phase. Analytical flow cytometry was used to check the purity and quantity of each magnetically sorted T cell population. From each sorted fraction, genomic DNA was isolated and quantified by UV absorbance on a Nanodrop 2000c. The sequence was collected from a man younger than 35 in good health. Sequencing input: naive CD4+ T cells sorted from blood. What this sample's cell subset or site label stands for: CD45RA+ positively selected.

The DNA is TGTGCCACCAGCAGAGATATGGGACAGGGGCCCTACGAGCAGTACTTC. Its translation reads: CATSRDMGQGPYEQYF. The V and J segments used are TRBV15 and TRBJ2-7; 10 bases in between match TRBD1. Measured from the cysteine to the phenylalanine, the CDR3 is 16 residues long. Only the CDR3 DNA is retained, 48 bases long and in frame from the first base. CDR1 and CDR2 are drawn from the germline V gene (reference sequence): LNHNV, YYDKDF. From V the trimming removes 0 bases and from J it removes 2 bases, while the gene matches leave 4 bases of the junction unaccounted for.